This T cell receptor (beta chain) is drawn from a study of blood T cell repertoires in COVID-19. Allocation to cohorts depended on clinical history reported by the participants. The germline gives CDR1 SEHNR, CDR2 FQNEAQ (reference sequence). The CDR3 runs to 13 residues. Trimming stripped 3 bases from V and 6 bases from J, with 6 bases between. Assay: immunoSEQ multiplex PCR; the TCRdb copy retains only in-frame clones and omits some. The sample holds roughly 350,000 clones, more than 90% seen once. The clonotype was recovered from a woman aged 25-40 years who had recovered from COVID-19. The source material was PBMCs or T cells enriched from blood (not recorded which). The chain combines TRBV7-9 with TRBJ1-6; D is uncertain. CDR3 sequence: CASSLNSNSPLHF. The CDR3 region has the DNA TGTGCCAGCAGCTTGAACAGTAATTCACCCCTCCACTTT.